In this sample, the clone carrying this T cell receptor (beta chain) turned up many times. Unique molecular identifiers tagged the TCRbeta library. TCRdb fed the PCR reads into MiXCR, producing one record per CDR3 protein. The top ten hold around 14% of the sample, which has fewer than 95,000 distinct CDR3 sequences, less than 15% seen once. The data derive from a study of T-cell reconstitution after alpha-beta-depleted transplantation in children. V lost 5 bases, J lost 0 bases, and 14 bases lay in between. CDR3 length: 16 residues. CDR1 is SGHTA, CDR2 FQGNSA, per germline. The rearrangement links TRBV7-2 to TRBJ2-1; possibly TRBD2 for D (6 bases). The sequence derives from a human donor who donated a stem cell graft to a child with inherited bone marrow failure. Source: PBMCs from the stem cell graft donor, taken from the stem cell graft. The CDR3 DNA sequence: TGTGCCAGCAGCCCGGGACTGTACAGCTCCTACAATGAGCAGTTCTTC. Residues: CASSPGLYSSYNEQFF.